This T cell receptor (beta chain) was obtained from a study of T-cell memory formation after mild COVID-19. From germline, CDR1 is SEHNR and CDR2 FQNEAQ (reference sequence). Trimming shortened V by 2 bases and J by 2 bases, and 20 bases separated the two germline ends. The CDR3 consists of 18 residues. This clonotype has just a few counts. 5'RACE primed from the constant segment yielded TCR alpha and TCR beta cDNA libraries bearing sample barcodes and UMIs. TCRdb processed the 5' RACE reads anew with MiXCR; each CDR3 protein has one entry. Of approximately 260,000 distinct CDR3 sequences listed, about a sixth are singletons.

The receptor comes from a man aged 18-30 years who had mild COVID-19 (a few samples of this study predate the infection). Cell type and time point are not known. Specimen: PBMCs or a T cell subset sorted from them (not recorded which). This sequence joins TRBV7-9 and TRBJ2-3; D gene unclear. The CDR3 reads CASSLIGTSRSPTDTQYF. The DNA for the CDR3 is TGTGCCAGCAGCTTAATCGGTACGAGCCGGTCCCCCACAGATACGCAGTATTTT. Supplemented by reference TRBV7-9 and TRBJ2-3, the full variable domain reads DTGVSQNPRHKITKRGQNVTFRCDPISEHNRLYWYRQTLGQGPEFLTYFQNEAQLEKSRLLSDRFSAERPKGSFSTLEIQRTEQGDSAMYLCASSLIGTSRSPTDTQYFGPGTRLTVL.